This T cell receptor beta chain was profiled in a study of blood T cells in healthy people across ages. A second PCR, run for roughly 7 to 12 cycles, used a sample-barcoded 5' primer plus a J-beta primer mix. TCRdb reanalysed the 5' RACE reads using MiXCR and keeps one entry per CDR3 protein. The sample lists about a million distinct CDR3 sequences, 35% to 45% occurring once. The study, taken as a whole, reports: With age, beta diversity per million T cells declined roughly linearly, significantly by approximately 41. Greater diversity and more naive CD4+ cells were seen in long-lived donors than in aged donors. Diversity estimates from one million T cells were considered underestimates.

The germline CDR1 and CDR2 sequences are MNHNY and SVGAGI (reference sequence). J lost 11 bases, V lost 4 bases, and 12 bases had no gene match. The CDR3 is 15 amino acids. For this clonotype: The target antigen is unknown.

Total RNA, at least 5 micrograms per sample, came from PBMCs. The sample taken for sequencing was blood. The TCR was taken from a young man in good health. The chain combines TRBV6-6 with TRBJ1-5, with 9 bases identical to TRBD1. CDR3 residues: CASSLGQGVGGAQHF. CDR3 sequence (DNA): TGTGCCAGCAGTTTGGGACAGGGAGTTGGCGGGGCCCAGCATTTT.